A single sample is the source of the 18 T cell receptor beta chains below, sequenced in a study of CD8 T cells in Susac syndrome. RNA, at about 0.45 to 1 ug, was reverse transcribed with random hexamers. A single record per CDR3 protein comes from TCRdb applying MiXCR to the immunoSEQ multiplex PCR reads. The sample shows about 120,000 distinct CDR3 sequences, 94% of them seen only once. The specimen was CD4+ T cells from PBMCs. Receptors originate from a human donor in good health.

The chain recombines TRBV7-3 with TRBJ2-3; 10 bases match TRBD2. V was pared by 5 bases and J by 1 base, with 9 bases of the junction left unmatched. The CDR3 runs 17 residues. The germline gives CDR1 SGHTA, CDR2 FQGTGA. The CDR3, as DNA: TGTGCCAGCAGCGCCCAGCTAGCGGGAGTTGGCACAGATACGCAGTATTTT. This gives the protein CASSAQLAGVGTDTQYF.

V is TRBV14 and J is TRBJ1-2; D not certain. Trimming pared 1 base from V and 2 bases from J, leaving 11 bases between. Germline V gene sequence: CDR1 SGHDN, CDR2 FVKESK. This CDR3 contains 15 residues. The CDR3 protein is CASSQADRRNYGYTF. In DNA form, the CDR3 reads TGTGCCAGCAGCCAAGCGGACCGAAGGAACTATGGCTACACCTTC.

This chain connects TRBV3-1 to TRBJ1-1; D ambiguous. The germline V gene has CDR1 LGHDT and CDR2 YNNKEL (reference sequence). With 1 base removed from V and 4 bases from J, the gap between germline ends came to 4 bases. The CDR3 consists of 12 residues. In DNA form, the CDR3 reads TGTGCCAGCAGCCAAGTTTCCACTGAAGCTTTCTTT. Its protein product is CASSQVSTEAFF.

V is TRBV28 and J is TRBJ1-1; the match to TRBD1 covers 8 bases. The germline V gene has CDR1 MDHEN and CDR2 SYDVKM. Trimming cost V 4 bases and J 5 bases; bases outside gene matches: 9. This CDR3 has 15 residues. The CDR3 sequence: CASSSPGQEGTEAFF. CDR3 bases: TGTGCCAGCAGTTCTCCGGGACAGGAGGGTACTGAAGCTTTCTTT. The variable domain in full, with the rest retrieved from reference TRBV28 and TRBJ1-1, is DVKVTQSSRYLVKRTGEKVFLECVQDMDHENMFWYRQDPGLGLRLIYFSYDVKMKEKGDIPEGYSVSREKKERFSLILESASTNQTSMYLCASSSPGQEGTEAFFGQGTRLTVV.

The rearrangement uses TRBV12-3 or TRBV12-4 and TRBJ2-1; weak D call: TRBD2 (5 bases). This CDR3 contains 15 residues. Trimming stripped 7 bases from V and 0 bases from J, with 13 bases between. Written as DNA, the CDR3 is TGTGCCAGCACCCCCTCGGGAAGCTCCTACAATGAGCAGTTCTTC. Translated, it gives CASTPSGSSYNEQFF.

The V and J genes are TRBV29-1 and TRBJ1-1; possibly TRBD1 for D (5 bases). The CDR3 loop spans 14 amino acids. The germline V gene has CDR1 SQVTM and CDR2 ANQGSEA. V lost 6 bases to trimming and J lost 0 bases, with 14 bases between them. The CDR3 reads CSVGGASLNTEAFF. The DNA for the CDR3 is TGCAGCGTCGGTGGGGCAAGCCTGAACACTGAAGCTTTCTTT.

The gene calls are TRBV5-4 and TRBJ2-5, with D perhaps matching TRBD2 (6 bases). Germline V CDR1 and CDR2: SGHNT, YYREEE (reference sequence). Between the trimmed V and J ends, which lost 4 bases and 2 bases, there was a span of 12 bases. The CDR3 sequence is 14 residues long. The CDR3 nucleotides are TGTGCCAGCAGCGATGCCGGGACTCAAGAGACCCAGTACTTC. Translated, it gives CASSDAGTQETQYF.

This clonotype was detected only a few times. V is TRBV5-1 and J is TRBJ2-7; 11 bases map to TRBD1. Germline CDR1 reads SGHRS; CDR2 reads YFSETQ. The V and J ends lost 3 bases and 4 bases, in that order; junction bases with no gene match: 3. CDR3 length equals 14 residues. The CDR3 protein is CASSSGTGGYEQYF. Written as DNA, the CDR3 is TGCGCCAGCAGCTCCGGGACAGGGGGATACGAGCAGTACTTC.

The V gene is TRBV12-3 or TRBV12-4, the J gene TRBJ2-4; 11 nucleotides match TRBD2. This CDR3 spans 17 amino acids. Germline trimming cut 4 bases from V and 3 bases from J; bases unmatched to any gene: 8. CDR3 sequence (DNA): TGTGCCAGCAGTTCCCGTAGCGGGAGGGTCGGCAAAAACATTCAGTACTTC. Translating it yields CASSSRSGRVGKNIQYF.

The V call is TRBV7-2, the J call TRBJ2-6; D ambiguous. V dropped 1 base and J dropped 5 bases, with 12 bases sitting between them. CDR3 size: 16 residues. In germline, CDR1 is SGHTA, CDR2 FQGNSA. This chain's CDR3 is CASSLGGEGRANVLTF. The DNA of the CDR3 is TGTGCCAGCAGCTTAGGTGGGGAAGGAAGGGCCAACGTCCTGACTTTC.

V and J are TRBV6-6 and TRBJ2-4, with D uncertain. Germline lookup yields CDR1 MNHNY and CDR2 SVGAGI (reference sequence). V was pared by 6 bases and J by 6 bases, with 18 bases between. The CDR3 extends over 15 amino acids. The CDR3 region has the DNA TGTGCCAGCAGGGGCACAGAAGGAAGAAGAAACATTCAGTACTTC. This translates into CASRGTEGRRNIQYF.

The chain carries TRBV29-1 and TRBJ2-6, with D unresolved. The CDR3 totals 14 residues. Deletions cut 5 bases from V and 5 bases from J, with 13 bases between. Germline V lookup: CDR1 SQVTM, CDR2 ANQGSEA. The CDR3 reads CSVQTDLWANVLTF. DNA of the CDR3: TGCAGCGTTCAGACTGACCTCTGGGCCAACGTCCTGACTTTC.

The V gene is TRBV27, the J gene TRBJ2-7; D assignment may be TRBD1 or TRBD2 (6 bases each). The CDR3 covers 16 residues. Germline V gene sequence: CDR1 MNHEY, CDR2 SMNVEV (reference sequence). Trimming pared 3 bases from V and 2 bases from J, leaving 17 bases between. The CDR3 here is CASSFNSRGLTYEQYF. In DNA, the CDR3 is TGTGCCAGCAGTTTCAATTCTCGGGGGCTCACCTACGAGCAGTACTTC.

The V gene is TRBV12-3 or TRBV12-4, the J gene TRBJ2-7, with 11 bases fitting TRBD1. This CDR3 comprises 14 residues. Losses at the gene ends were 4 bases for V and 4 bases for J; bases not matched to a gene: 3. For the CDR3, the DNA is TGTGCCAGCAGTTCGGACAGGGGGCGTTACGAGCAGTACTTC. It is translated as CASSSDRGRYEQYF.

The sample holds one count of this clonotype. This chain uses TRBV7-6 with TRBJ2-7; 7 nucleotides align to TRBD2. The trim removed 4 bases at V and 7 bases at J, leaving 7 bases unmatched. The CDR3 runs to 13 residues. Germline assignment: CDR1 SGHVS and CDR2 FNYEAQ. The CDR3 protein is CASSSGGALEQYF. CDR3 coding DNA: TGTGCCAGCAGCTCGGGGGGAGCTCTGGAGCAGTACTTC.

The chain combines TRBV6-5 with TRBJ2-7; TRBD2 matches at 9 bases. Unmatched junction bases numbered 10, after V lost 6 bases and J lost 4 bases. CDR1 and CDR2 (germline): MNHEY, SVGAGI. The CDR3 is 15 amino acids. CDR3: CASRPPGGRGYEQYF. The CDR3 DNA sequence: TGTGCCAGCAGACCACCGGGCGGGAGGGGGTACGAGCAGTACTTC.

The V call is TRBV7-9, the J call TRBJ2-1, with a weak D call TRBD1 (5 bases). V lost 4 bases and J lost 13, with 14 bases in between. The CDR3 is 12 residues long. Germline V gene data show CDR1 as SEHNR and CDR2 as FQNEAQ (reference sequence). The CDR3 DNA follows: TGTGCCAGCAGCTCGGAAGGGGCCCTACAGTTCTTC. It yields the protein CASSSEGALQFF. Filled out from reference TRBV7-9 and TRBJ2-1, the complete variable domain reads DTGVSQNPRHKITKRGQNVTFRCDPISEHNRLYWYRQTLGQGPEFLTYFQNEAQLEKSRLLSDRFSAERPKGSFSTLEIQRTEQGDSAMYLCASSSEGALQFFGPGTRLTVL.

The chain combines TRBV5-5 with TRBJ2-5; D is undetermined. Germline values: CDR1 SGHKS, CDR2 YYEKEE (reference sequence). V lost 0 bases and J 5 bases, leaving 8 bases between the germline ends. This CDR3 is built from 13 residues. The CDR3 DNA follows: TGTGCCAGCAGCTTGGACGATGTGGAGACCCAGTACTTC. Its translation: CASSLDDVETQYF.